Presented here are 29 T cell receptor beta chains from one specimen sequenced in a study of Ad26.COV2.S vaccination and SARS-CoV-2 variants. Profiled with immunoSEQ multiplex PCR; TCRdb holds only in-frame clones, not every one. Among around 500,000 clones, 80% to 90% were seen once, and the ten largest hold under 2%. Regarding treatment: some 19 received Ad26.COV2.S at low or high dose, single or two shots; about 5 received placebo; per-sample allocation not given. Vaccine and placebo recipients were sampled on day 63 after the first injection. Sample: peripheral blood, taken in a trial of Ad26.COV2.S vaccine versus placebo. The receptor source for this set is a person between 18 and 59 years old who received the Ad26.COV2.S COVID-19 vaccine or a placebo.

The gene calls are TRBV6-5 and TRBJ1-2; no firm D call. Trimming pared 10 bases from V and 1 base from J, leaving 13 bases between. Germline V gene lookup returns CDR1 MNHEY and CDR2 SVGAGI. CDR3 size: 13 residues. The CDR3 nucleotides read TGTGCCACCTCCTTGGGAGTTAACTATGGCTACACCTTC. Protein sequence: CATSLGVNYGYTF.

This clone was seen only a few times. Here the CDR3 DNA reads TGTGCCAGCGTTCGTGGAAATCAGCCCCAGCATTTT. It yields the protein CASVRGNQPQHF. The V gene is TRBV28, the J gene TRBJ1-5; D is unclear. This CDR3 region has 12 residues. Trimming stripped 8 bases from V and 4 bases from J, with 9 bases between. The V gene's germline CDR1 is MDHEN and CDR2 SYDVKM.

This clone is a singleton in its sample. The CDR3 region has the DNA TGTGCCAGCAGCTTCGGGTGGGGGATCAACACCGGGGAGCTGTTTTTT. It yields the protein CASSFGWGINTGELFF. The gene calls are TRBV5-8 and TRBJ2-2, with D possibly called TRBD1 or TRBD2 (5 bases each). Between the trimmed V and J ends, which lost 2 bases and 2 bases, there was a span of 13 bases. The CDR3 has 16 residues. Germline V gene sequence: CDR1 SGHTS, CDR2 YDEGEE.

This sequence joins TRBV7-3 and TRBJ2-1, with D maybe TRBD2 (5 bases). The CDR3 has 15 residues. V shed 2 bases and J shed 1 base, with 9 bases lying between them. In germline, CDR1 is SGHTA, CDR2 FQGTGA. CDR3 amino acids: CASSLLSGSYNEQFF. The CDR3 nucleotides are TGTGCCAGCAGCTTATTGTCGGGGTCCTACAATGAGCAGTTCTTC.

This chain connects TRBV6-5 to TRBJ1-6; 7 bases match TRBD1. The V gene end was trimmed by 6 bases and the J gene end by 6 bases; junction bases not matched to a gene: 5. Per the germline V gene, CDR1 is MNHEY and CDR2 is SVGAGI. The CDR3 has 14 residues. As DNA, the CDR3 is TGTGCCAGCAGGGGGACAGCTCTTAATTCACCCCTCCACTTT. The encoded protein is CASRGTALNSPLHF.

Notes on this clone: A read error may produce the germline difference seen at one junction end. The rearrangement links TRBV28 to TRBJ2-4, with D tentatively TRBD2 (6 bases). The germline gives CDR1 MDHEN, CDR2 SYDVKM. The CDR3 is 13 amino acids. As DNA, the CDR3 is TGTGCCAGCAGATCCCCGGGGGTGCGGGGTTTGCACTTC. Amino acids: CASRSPGVRGLHF. The full variable domain, with the rest looked up from reference TRBV28 and TRBJ2-4, is DVKVTQSSRYLVKRTGEKVFLECVQDMDHENMFWYRQDPGLGLRLIYFSYDVKMKEKGDIPEGYSVSREKKERFSLILESASTNQTSMYLCASRSPGVRGLHFGAGTRLSVL.

The J gene is TRBJ1-5, the V gene TRBV3-1 (or the pseudogene TRBV3-2), with TRBD1 matching 8 bases. Per the germline V gene, CDR1 is LGHDT and CDR2 is YNNKEL (reference sequence). Trimming at V came to 0 bases and at J to 4 bases, leaving 11 bases not matched to a gene. There are 18 residues in the CDR3. The CDR3 DNA sequence: TGTGCCAGCAGCCAAGATGGTCTTGCAGGGGGCAGGAATCAGCCCCAGCATTTT. This codes for CASSQDGLAGGRNQPQHF.

The genes are TRBV29-1 and TRBJ1-5; D is unclear. In germline, CDR1 is SQVTM, CDR2 ANQGSEA. This CDR3 contains 14 residues. The V and J ends lost 4 bases and 0 bases respectively, with 10 bases between them. CDR3 loop: CSVGGLNSNQPQHF. For the CDR3, the DNA is TGCAGCGTTGGGGGTCTCAATAGCAATCAGCCCCAGCATTTT.

V gene TRBV7-9 combines with J gene TRBJ2-7; 7 nucleotides agree with TRBD1. Germline V gene data show CDR1 as SEHNR and CDR2 as FQNEAQ (reference sequence). CDR3 length equals 13 residues. V lost 5 bases and J lost 1; bases outside the gene matches: 2. The CDR3 DNA reads TGTGCCAGCAGCCGGGACAGTTCCTACGAGCAGTACTTC. This gives the protein CASSRDSSYEQYF.

This clone appeared a single time. The chain combines TRBV30 with TRBJ1-4, with D unclear. The germline V gene has CDR1 GTSNPN and CDR2 SVGIG (reference sequence). V was cut by 7 bases and J by 8 bases, with 11 bases left in between. The CDR3 runs 11 residues. The CDR3 nucleotides read TGTGCCTCTGGGGTGACGGAAAAACTGTTTTTT. As protein: CASGVTEKLFF.

The V call is TRBV6-2 or TRBV6-3, the J call TRBJ2-1, with 7 bases matching TRBD1. V lost 5 bases to trimming and J lost 7 bases; unmatched junction nucleotides: 17. The CDR3 length is 17 residues. CDR1 MNHEY and CDR2 SVGEGT come from the germline V gene. This CDR3 reads CASSKQGTRGDRNEQFF. CDR3 DNA: TGTGCCAGCAGTAAACAGGGGACGAGAGGGGATAGGAATGAGCAGTTCTTC.

The chain links TRBV10-3 to TRBJ1-6, with 8 bases matching TRBD1. The CDR3 contains 17 residues. Germline V gene lookup returns CDR1 ENHRY and CDR2 SYGVKD. Trimming took 8 bases from V and 6 from J; bases not matched to a gene: 15. The CDR3 coding sequence is TGTGCCATCTGCGCAGGGGGCCCCTACTCGATTAATTCACCCCTCCACTTT. It codes for CAICAGGPYSINSPLHF.

With respect to this clone: The same CDR3 arises from other DNA sequences in this sample as well. The chain couples TRBV9 to TRBJ2-6; perhaps TRBD1 as D (5 bases). Germline CDR1 SGDLS, CDR2 YYNGEE. The CDR3 totals 14 residues. V was shortened by 0 bases and J by 4 bases, with 5 bases between the two germline ends. CDR3 sequence (DNA): TGTGCCAGCAGCGTAGCAGGGGGGGCCAACGTCCTGACTTTC. This codes for CASSVAGGANVLTF. The variable domain in full, with the rest retrieved from reference TRBV9 and TRBJ2-6, is DSGVTQTPKHLITATGQRVTLRCSPRSGDLSVYWYQQSLDQGLQFLIQYYNGEERAKGNILERFSAQQFPDLHSELNLSSLELGDSALYFCASSVAGGANVLTFGAGSRLTVL.

The chain recombines TRBV5-5 with TRBJ1-6; D perhaps matches TRBD1 (5 bases). With 4 bases removed from V and 7 bases from J, the gap between germline ends came to 21 bases. Germline CDR1 SGHKS, CDR2 YYEKEE (reference sequence). The CDR3 has 17 residues. The CDR3 DNA reads as TGTGCCAGCAGCCCAGGCGGGGGGGGAGCAAGGAATTCACCCCTCCACTTT. This sequence encodes CASSPGGGGARNSPLHF.

This chain uses TRBV5-1 with TRBJ1-2; weak D call: TRBD1 (5 bases). This CDR3 spans 14 amino acids. Germline values: CDR1 SGHRS, CDR2 YFSETQ. The V end lost 2 bases, the J end lost 8 bases, and 16 bases lay between the germline ends. This CDR3 reads CASSLFMQGRGYTF. The CDR3 region has the DNA TGCGCCAGCAGCTTATTCATGCAGGGAAGGGGCTACACCTTC.

The chain links TRBV6-2 or TRBV6-3 to TRBJ2-1; 9 nucleotides align to TRBD1. After removal of 4 bases from V and 3 bases from J, the junction contained 4 bases not matched to a gene. The CDR3 is made up of 15 amino acids. The germline gives CDR1 MNHEY, CDR2 SVGEGT. The CDR3 reads CASSSPGQGYNEQFF. DNA of the CDR3: TGTGCCAGCAGTTCCCCGGGACAGGGCTACAATGAGCAGTTCTTC.

This clone was seen just once. The chain combines TRBV4-3 with TRBJ1-3; D is unresolved. The CDR3 has 15 amino acids. Between the trimmed V and J ends, which lost 4 bases and 0 bases, there was a span of 10 bases. The germline V gene encodes CDR1 LGHNA and CDR2 YSLEER. CDR3 sequence (DNA): TGCGCCAGCAGCCGCAATCCAACCTCTGGAAACACCATATATTTT. This sequence encodes CASSRNPTSGNTIYF.

The gene calls are TRBV5-4 and TRBJ2-4; D is tentatively TRBD1 or TRBD2 (5 bases each). Trimming stripped 4 bases from V and 1 base from J, with 12 bases between. This CDR3 comprises 15 residues. The germline V gene has CDR1 SGHNT and CDR2 YYREEE (reference sequence). CDR3 region: CASSGTPSAKNIQYF. Here the CDR3 DNA reads TGTGCCAGCAGCGGGACCCCCTCTGCCAAAAACATTCAGTACTTC. Looking up the rest from reference TRBV5-4 and TRBJ2-4 gives the full variable domain: ETGVTQSPTHLIKTRGQQVTLRCSSQSGHNTVSWYQQALGQGPQFIFQYYREEENGRGNFPPRFSGLQFPNYSSELNVNALELDDSALYLCASSGTPSAKNIQYFGAGTRLSVL.

This clone was recorded a few times. The chain is built from TRBV7-9 and TRBJ1-1, with D maybe TRBD1 (5 bases). Trimming pared 4 bases from V and 7 bases from J, leaving 10 bases between. Germline V CDR1 and CDR2: SEHNR, FQNEAQ (reference sequence). The CDR3 spans 12 residues. The CDR3 reads CASSSGYGEAFF. The CDR3 DNA reads TGTGCCAGCAGCTCAGGGTATGGTGAAGCTTTCTTT.

In this sample, this clone turned up once. The V call is TRBV28, the J call TRBJ2-1; a weak D match, TRBD1 (6 bases). Germline values: CDR1 MDHEN, CDR2 SYDVKM. V lost 6 bases to trimming and J lost 3 bases, with 15 bases between them. The CDR3 totals 15 residues. The CDR3 sequence is CASSNLQGFYNEQFF. The CDR3 nucleotides read TGTGCCAGCAGCAACCTACAGGGCTTCTACAATGAGCAGTTCTTC. The full variable domain, rest sourced from reference TRBV28 and TRBJ2-1, is DVKVTQSSRYLVKRTGEKVFLECVQDMDHENMFWYRQDPGLGLRLIYFSYDVKMKEKGDIPEGYSVSREKKERFSLILESASTNQTSMYLCASSNLQGFYNEQFFGPGTRLTVL.

The V gene is TRBV7-2, the J gene TRBJ2-1, with 11 bases aligning to TRBD2. Germline loops: CDR1 SGHTA, CDR2 FQGNSA. The CDR3 loop spans 17 amino acids. Unmatched junction bases numbered 5, after V lost 3 bases and J lost 1 base. In DNA, the CDR3 is TGTGCCAGCAGCTTCTCCATAGCGGGAGGGTCCTACAATGAGCAGTTCTTC. Its protein is CASSFSIAGGSYNEQFF.

The rearrangement uses TRBV27 and TRBJ2-1; 7 positions agree with TRBD2. This CDR3 has 16 residues. Germline CDR1 is MNHEY and CDR2 is SMNVEV (reference sequence). The ends lost 5 bases at V and 4 bases at J; junction bases unmatched: 11. The CDR3 DNA is TGTGCCAGCAGTCTACGGAGCGGGACTCCTTACAATGAGCAGTTCTTC. This sequence encodes CASSLRSGTPYNEQFF.

This clone was detected once. The CDR3 DNA follows: TGTGCCAGCAGCGCCCTGAGACAGGGAGGCTATGGCTACACCTTC. This gives the protein CASSALRQGGYGYTF. This chain uses TRBV9 with TRBJ1-2, with 7 bases that match TRBD1. CDR1 and CDR2 from the germline V gene are SGDLS and YYNGEE. The ends lost 3 bases at V and 4 bases at J; junction bases unmatched: 9. The CDR3 extends over 15 amino acids.

The genes are TRBV25-1 and TRBJ1-3; the D is unclear. The CDR3 extends over 13 amino acids. Germline values: CDR1 MGHDK, CDR2 SYGVNS. V shed 6 bases and J shed 4 bases, with 10 bases lying between them. This CDR3 reads CASSASGGNTIYF. DNA of the CDR3: TGTGCCAGCAGCGCCTCTGGGGGAAACACCATATATTTT.

This clone was detected once. The chain joins TRBV6-5 to TRBJ2-7; tentative D call: TRBD2 (6 bases). Trimming stripped 6 bases from V and 2 bases from J, with 11 bases between. The germline CDR1 and CDR2 sequences are MNHEY and SVGAGI. There are 13 residues in the CDR3. CDR3 DNA: TGTGCCAGCAGCTCCGGGAGAACCTACGAGCAGTACTTC. Protein sequence: CASSSGRTYEQYF.

The chain has TRBV20-1 and TRBJ2-1, with 7 bases that match TRBD2. V was pared by 5 bases and J by 9 bases, with 4 bases of the junction left unmatched. Germline V gives CDR1 DFQATT, CDR2 SNEGSKA (reference sequence). The CDR3 covers 11 residues. Written as DNA, the CDR3 is TGCAGTGCTGCGGGAGAAGGTGAGCAGTTCTTC. This sequence encodes CSAAGEGEQFF.

For this clone: At the DNA level, this CDR3 is encoded by other sequences in the same sample as well. J is TRBJ1-1 and V is TRBV3-1 (or the pseudogene TRBV3-2); D gene ambiguous. With 6 bases removed from V and 2 bases from J, the gap between germline ends came to 4 bases. The CDR3 sequence is 11 residues long. The germline CDR1 and CDR2 sequences are LGHDT and YNNKEL (reference sequence). CDR3 in amino acids: CASSLNTEAFF. The CDR3 nucleotides are TGTGCCAGCAGTCTTAACACTGAAGCTTTCTTT.

This clone has a handful of counts. The V call is TRBV5-6, the J call TRBJ1-2; D not certain. Germline V gene lookup returns CDR1 SGHDT and CDR2 YYEEEE. Between the trimmed V and J ends, which lost 0 bases and 5 bases, there was a span of 2 bases. The CDR3 extends over 11 amino acids. The CDR3 sequence: CASSLGYGYTF. The CDR3 DNA is TGTGCCAGCAGCTTGGGGTATGGCTACACCTTC.

The chain carries TRBV28 and TRBJ2-7; 7 nucleotides align to TRBD2. The CDR3 is 15 residues long. J was trimmed by 3 bases and V by 1 base; bases with no gene match: 6. Germline CDR1 MDHEN, CDR2 SYDVKM. CDR3 nucleotides: TGTGCCAGCAGTTTATCGGGGGGACCCCGCTACGAGCAGTACTTC. Translating it yields CASSLSGGPRYEQYF. The entire variable domain, with the rest obtained from reference TRBV28 and TRBJ2-7, is as follows: DVKVTQSSRYLVKRTGEKVFLECVQDMDHENMFWYRQDPGLGLRLIYFSYDVKMKEKGDIPEGYSVSREKKERFSLILESASTNQTSMYLCASSLSGGPRYEQYFGPGTRLTVT.